Many counts were recorded for the clone carrying this TCR beta chain. What it recognizes is unknown. TCRdb recomputed calls from the PCR reads with MiXCR, one row per CDR3 protein. The repertoire holds about 640,000 distinct CDR3 sequences, less than 20% seen once, with 0.85% in the top ten. The record originates from a study of molecular identifiers for immune sequencing clone quantification. As for the study in general: Replicate runs used RNA from about 19,000 or 110,000 naive CD8 cells, which was split five ways into aliquots, and four of those aliquots were then sequenced.

Libraries used roughly 18,000 to 1,000,000 sorted naive CD8 T cells and 10%, 30% or 50% RNA input. Overall study results and limits: Clones that had above 20 RNA copies took up over 99% of effector molecules but under 1% in naive cells.

Sequencing was carried out using naive CD8+ T cells from blood, with Jurkat cell RNA spiked in. Regarding subset: FACS-sorted CD8+CD4-CCR7+CD45RA+ naive T cells. The TCR originated in a human donor in good health. Some libraries in this study had Jurkat cell RNA spiked in.

In DNA, the CDR3 is TGTGCCAGCAGCCCACCCCCGGGACTGGAGACCTACGAGCAGTACTTC. Translating it yields CASSPPPGLETYEQYF. J is TRBJ2-7 and V is TRBV7-9, with D perhaps TRBD2 (6 bases). V lost 5 bases and J lost 2, with 19 bases in between. The CDR3 is made up of 16 amino acids. Germline CDR1 is SEHNR and CDR2 is FQNEAQ (reference sequence).